The sequence of this T cell receptor beta chain was determined in a study of shared clonotypes between healthy human individuals. Study results and limitations: It was the few donors that limited the genetic and exposure-history diversity represented. Generation probabilities were higher for clonotypes shared across all four sorted-subset donors than for unshared ones.

The CDR3 runs to 18 residues. Trimming removed 5 bases at V and 4 bases at J, with 26 bases between. In germline, CDR1 is LGHNA, CDR2 YNFKEQ. Study donors comprised healthy, HIV-negative adults devoid of recent acute infection or vaccination. With respect to this clone: Its matching antigen is unknown.

Assay used: immunoSEQ multiplex PCR; TCRdb lists only in-frame clones, some missing. The sample consists of roughly 640,000 clones, around 67% of them appearing once. The sequenced material came from memory CD4+ T cells sorted from blood. Subset indicated: CD45RA-negative fraction. This TCR came from a woman in her twenties or thirties in good health. The rearrangement uses TRBV4-2 and TRBJ1-1; possibly TRBD1 for D (6 bases). CDR3 nucleotide sequence: TGTGCCAGCAGCTCCACAGGGACGATGGGTGATTCGGGCACTGAAGCTTTCTTT. Its translation: CASSSTGTMGDSGTEAFF.